This T cell receptor beta chain was sequenced in a study of OX40 agonist ivuxolimab in advanced cancers. Study-level background: The costimulatory receptor OX40 (CD134) was targeted by ivuxolimab, a fully human IgG2 agonistic monoclonal antibody. Peripheral TCRbeta sequencing was intended to test whether TCR sequence diversity was altered and clonal T-cell expansion was caused by ivuxolimab. Patients were allowed to have had prior anti-PD-1, anti-PD-L1 or anti-CTLA-4 therapy, and roughly 40% of the dose-escalation patients had been treated with checkpoint inhibitors. Of the approximately 53 patients in dose escalation, around 19 had hepatocellular carcinoma, approximately 15 had melanoma, 9 had renal cell carcinoma and 9 had head and neck cancer. In the dose-escalation cohort, around four fifths of patients were male, and the mean age was approximately 60 years, with a range of about 20 to 79. The monotherapy dose-escalation portion (N of about 50 patients) of the phase I ivuxolimab trial is reported in the paper. Intravenous ivuxolimab was administered to patients every 2 weeks at six dose levels: 0.01, 0.1, 0.3, 1.5, 3 and 10 mg/kg. Partial responses were achieved by three dose-escalation patients, of whom one had hepatocellular carcinoma and two had cutaneous melanoma.

What the research found in general, with its limitations: Low levels of normalized T-cell clonal expansion were also seen in some patients who did not respond. Which antigens the clonally expanded peripheral T cells were specific for was not determined. After ivuxolimab, CD8+ T cells had more expanded clones than CD4+ T cells on average. At doses of 0.1 to 3.0 mg/kg, clonal expansion of both CD4+ and CD8+ T cells in blood was seen between baseline and week 6. In partial responders in the 0.1-3.0 mg/kg groups, normalized peripheral clonal expansion was found to be among the lowest, especially among CD8+ T cells.

For sequencing of the TCRbeta CDR3 region, genomic DNA was extracted from the sorted cells. The immunoSEQ Assay was used for sequencing of TCRbeta CDR3 regions. The table comes from immuneACCESS by way of TCRdb, which keeps in-frame sequences with V and J called. Part of the clones is missing from these tables; in studies checked, under half for an unresolved V gene and the rest for unknown reasons. The sample contains over 3,000 clones, over 70% of them found a single time. 65% to 90% of the sample is held by the ten biggest clonotypes. About this clone: Its binding antigen is unknown. No base qualities exist here, and no much larger clone lies one base off it.

Patients with a history of autoimmune disease or receiving systemic immunosuppression were excluded from the trial. In every dose cohort, peripheral blood was drawn for TCR sequencing at baseline, cycle 4 day 1, and cycle 7 day 1. The samples were taken from a phase I, first-in-human, multicenter, open-label dose-escalation trial of ivuxolimab. Adults with locally advanced or metastatic melanoma, renal cell carcinoma, hepatocellular carcinoma or head and neck squamous cell carcinoma were enrolled in the trial. CD4+ and CD8+ T cells were sorted separately from peripheral blood before TCR sequencing. This clonotype was obtained from an adult with an advanced solid tumor such as melanoma, head and neck, liver or kidney cancer. The sample consisted of CD4+ or CD8+ T cells sorted from blood, taken in a trial of the OX40 agonist ivuxolimab.

Read as DNA, the sequence is TGTGCCAGCAGCTTAGTCGGCGGGGGGCCCTACGAGCAGTACTTC. Its product reads: CASSLVGGGPYEQYF. Recombination joined TRBV11-2 with TRBJ2-7; the junction holds 8 bases that match TRBD2. CDR1 and CDR2, per the germline V gene, are SGHAT and FQNNGV. The germline V and J ends show losses of 1 base and 2 bases respectively, and no gene match explains 4 bases of the junction. There are 15 amino acids in the CDR3, from cysteine to phenylalanine inclusive. Only the CDR3 DNA stays, 45 bases, in frame from base 1.